Following are 15 T cell receptor beta chains from one sample sequenced in a study of blood T cells in healthy people across ages. Then a second PCR, running about 6 to 12 cycles, was carried out with a sample-barcoded 5' primer and a J-beta primer mix. TCRdb re-analysed the 5' RACE reads in MiXCR, keeping a single row per CDR3 protein. The sample has just over 1 million distinct CDR3 sequences; 45% are singletons. Material for sequencing was blood. The receptors stem from a woman aged 60-75 years in good health.

The V and J genes are TRBV2 and TRBJ2-2; 8 positions agree with TRBD2. The germline gives CDR1 SNHLY, CDR2 FYNNEI. This CDR3 is 17 amino acids long. With V trimmed by 4 bases and J by 2 bases, 9 bases remained unmatched. The CDR3 sequence is CASSAVRLAGNTGELFF. As DNA, the CDR3 is TGTGCCAGCAGTGCGGTTCGGCTAGCGGGTAACACCGGGGAGCTGTTTTTT.

The table lists this clonotype with a few counts. The J gene is TRBJ2-7, the V gene TRBV20-1, with TRBD2 identical over 13 bases. CDR1 and CDR2 (germline): DFQATT, SNEGSKA (reference sequence). Trimming at V came to 3 bases and at J to 2 bases, leaving 4 bases not matched to a gene. The CDR3 runs 15 residues. The DNA for the CDR3 is TGCAGTGCTAGCAGCGGGACTAGCGGGACCTACGAGCAGTACTTC. This translates into CSASSGTSGTYEQYF.

The chain couples TRBV25-1 to TRBJ2-1; 8 bases align to TRBD2. CDR3 length equals 17 residues. CDR1 and CDR2 (germline): MGHDK, SYGVNS. With 4 bases clipped from V and 0 bases from J, the junction kept 8 bases outside the gene matches. CDR3 DNA sequence: TGTGCCAGCAGTGGACCCAGCGGGAGCCCCTCCTACAATGAGCAGTTCTTC. Amino acids: CASSGPSGSPSYNEQFF.

This clonotype was seen repeatedly, ten times or more. V and J are TRBV7-9 and TRBJ2-5; D remains ambiguous. CDR3 size: 12 residues. Germline loops: CDR1 SEHNR, CDR2 FQNEAQ (reference sequence). Trimming stripped 5 bases from V and 5 bases from J, with 9 bases between. This chain's CDR3 is CASSPDRETQYF. The CDR3 coding sequence is TGTGCCAGCAGCCCGGATAGGGAGACCCAGTACTTC.

This clonotype was seen only a few times. V gene TRBV12-3 or TRBV12-4 combines with J gene TRBJ2-4, with D hard to call. CDR3 length: 16 residues. V was cut by 3 bases and J by 0 bases, with 12 bases left in between. In DNA, the CDR3 is TGTGCCAGCAGTTTGGCTGGCATTCTAGCCAAAAACATTCAGTACTTC. This translates into CASSLAGILAKNIQYF.

The chain carries TRBV25-1 and TRBJ2-3; 7 nucleotides line up with TRBD2. V shed 5 bases and J 5 bases; nucleotides not matched to a gene: 16. The CDR3 is made up of 17 amino acids. The germline V gene has CDR1 MGHDK and CDR2 SYGVNS. The CDR3 DNA is TGTGCCAGCAGTCCGATAGCGGGCGGGGGAGTTATAGATACGCAGTATTTT. As protein: CASSPIAGGGVIDTQYF.

V gene TRBV7-8 combines with J gene TRBJ2-7; D is tentatively TRBD1 or TRBD2 (5 bases each). The V and J ends lost 1 base and 7 bases respectively, with 29 bases between them. The CDR3 has 19 residues. Germline loops: CDR1 SGHVS, CDR2 FQNEAQ. CDR3 in DNA: TGTGCCAGCAGCTTAGTAGTAGTACTAGTGGGGGAGAGGTACAATGAGCAGTACTTC. This encodes CASSLVVVLVGERYNEQYF.

The chain combines TRBV7-2 with TRBJ2-1, with 13 bases identical to TRBD2. The trim removed 5 bases at V and 6 bases at J, leaving 10 bases unmatched. CDR1 is SGHTA and CDR2 is FQGNSA in the germline V gene. This CDR3 comprises 17 residues. CDR3 sequence (DNA): TGTGCCAGCAGCCCCCGGACTAGCGGGAGTTCCCCCAATGAGCAGTTCTTC. Protein: CASSPRTSGSSPNEQFF.

This clonotype was observed many times. This chain uses TRBV21-1 with TRBJ2-7; the table calls TRBD1, which could not be checked here. TRBV21-1 is recorded as a pseudogene. The CDR3 has 16 residues. Written as DNA, the CDR3 is TGTGCCAGCAGCAAAATGACAGCGGGAGGCTCCTACGAGCAGTACTTC. Translating gives CASSKMTAGGSYEQYF.

This sequence joins TRBV19 and TRBJ1-4; a possible D gene is TRBD1 (5 bases). The germline CDR1 and CDR2 sequences are LNHDA and SQIVND (reference sequence). The CDR3 covers 15 residues. V shed 2 bases and J shed 3 bases, with 10 bases lying between them. DNA of the CDR3: TGTGCCAGTAGTATATACGAGGGGCCTAATGAAAAACTGTTTTTT. It yields the protein CASSIYEGPNEKLFF.

This sequence joins TRBV14 and TRBJ2-5; D perhaps matches TRBD1 (6 bases). Germline CDR1 and CDR2: SGHDN and FVKESK. This CDR3 contains 17 residues. Deletions cut 0 bases from V and 3 bases from J, with 17 bases between. CDR3 residues: CASSQDVARTVEETQYF. DNA for the CDR3: TGTGCCAGCAGCCAAGACGTGGCCCGGACAGTAGAAGAGACCCAGTACTTC.

This chain links TRBV7-9 with TRBJ2-3; 14 nucleotides align to TRBD2. Unmatched junction bases numbered 6, after V lost 3 bases and J lost 10 bases. This CDR3 comprises 15 residues. Germline lookup yields CDR1 SEHNR and CDR2 FQNEAQ (reference sequence). This CDR3 reads CASSFSGTSGSAQYF. In nucleotides, the CDR3 is TGTGCCAGCAGCTTTTCGGGGACTAGCGGGAGCGCGCAGTATTTT.

In this sample, this clonotype turned up a few times. This chain links TRBV5-8 with TRBJ2-6, with D possibly matching TRBD2 (5 bases). Germline-derived CDR1 and CDR2 are SGHTS and YDEGEE. V lost 0 bases, J lost 1 base, and 11 bases lay in between. The CDR3 loop spans 17 amino acids. CDR3 region: CASSLESRTSGANVLTF. Written as DNA, the CDR3 is TGTGCCAGCAGCTTGGAATCCCGGACTTCTGGGGCCAACGTCCTGACTTTC.

There are a few counts of this clonotype. The chain recombines TRBV13 with TRBJ2-1; 9 bases agree with TRBD2. CDR3 size: 11 residues. V lost 5 bases to trimming and J lost 13 bases; unmatched junction nucleotides: 3. Germline-derived CDR1 and CDR2 are PRHDT and FYEKMQ (reference sequence). The CDR3 DNA reads as TGTGCCAGCAGCGCGGGAGGGCCTCAGTTCTTC. Protein: CASSAGGPQFF.

Comments on this clonotype: The junction departs from germline at one end; a sequencing error may be responsible. This chain links TRBV3-1 with TRBJ1-2; D is perhaps TRBD1 (6 bases). The CDR3 has 15 amino acids. The germline V gene encodes CDR1 LGHDT and CDR2 YNNKEL (reference sequence). The CDR3 reads CASSHYGQLNYSYTF. The CDR3 region has the DNA TGTGCCAGCAGCCATTATGGACAGCTGAACTATAGCTACACCTTC.